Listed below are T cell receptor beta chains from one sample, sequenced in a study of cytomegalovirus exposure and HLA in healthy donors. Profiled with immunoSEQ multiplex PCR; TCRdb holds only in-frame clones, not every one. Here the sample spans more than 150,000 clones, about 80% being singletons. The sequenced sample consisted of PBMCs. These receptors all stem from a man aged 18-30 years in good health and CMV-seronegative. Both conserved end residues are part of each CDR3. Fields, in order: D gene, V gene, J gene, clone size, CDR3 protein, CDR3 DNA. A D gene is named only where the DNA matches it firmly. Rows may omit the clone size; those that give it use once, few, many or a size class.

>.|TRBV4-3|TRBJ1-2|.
CASSQDVAGGYTF
TGCGCCAGCAGCCAAGATGTTGCGGGAGGCTACACCTTC
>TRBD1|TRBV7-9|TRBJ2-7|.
CASSSQGAYSYEQYF
TGTGCCAGCAGTTCCCAGGGGGCTTATTCCTACGAGCAGTACTTC
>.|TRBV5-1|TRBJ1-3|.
CASSLTGQAGNTIYF
TGCGCCAGCAGCTTGACGGGACAAGCTGGAAACACCATATATTTT
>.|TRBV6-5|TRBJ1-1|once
CASSYSNSLSNTEAFF
TGTGCCAGCAGTTACTCGAACAGCTTATCGAACACTGAAGCTTTCTTT
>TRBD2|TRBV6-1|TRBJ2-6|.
CASSETWTSGFPGANVLTF
TGTGCCAGCAGTGAAACGTGGACTAGCGGGTTTCCTGGGGCCAACGTCCTGACTTTC
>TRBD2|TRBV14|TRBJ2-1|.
CASSQAGGGWTSGRGPNNEQFF
TGTGCCAGCAGCCAAGCAGGGGGGGGCTGGACTAGCGGGAGAGGGCCGAACAATGAGCAGTTCTTC
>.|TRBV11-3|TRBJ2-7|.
CASSTTGQGYEQYF
TGTGCCAGCAGCACAACAGGGCAGGGCTACGAGCAGTACTTC
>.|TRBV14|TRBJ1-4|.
CASSPLGATNEKLFF
TGTGCCAGCAGCCCTTTAGGAGCAACTAATGAAAAACTGTTTTTT
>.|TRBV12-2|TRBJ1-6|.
CASRLPGQGDRNSPLHF
TGTGCAAGTCGCTTACCGGGACAGGGCGACCGTAATTCACCCCTCCACTTT
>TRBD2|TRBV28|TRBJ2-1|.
CASSYRSGTGSYNEQFF
TGTGCCAGCAGTTACCGTAGCGGGACGGGCTCCTACAATGAGCAGTTCTTC
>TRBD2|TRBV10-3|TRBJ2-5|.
CASGTSGALQETQYF
TGTGCCAGCGGTACTAGCGGGGCCCTGCAAGAGACCCAGTACTTC
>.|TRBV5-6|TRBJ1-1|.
CASSGRGALNTEAFF
TGTGCCAGCAGCGGGCGGGGGGCCTTGAACACTGAAGCTTTCTTT
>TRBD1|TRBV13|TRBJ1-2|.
CASSRPGGTAYGYTF
TGTGCCAGCAGCCGACCAGGGGGTACGGCCTATGGCTACACCTTC
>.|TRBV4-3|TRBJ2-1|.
CASSQESRVSSNEQFF
TGCGCCAGCAGCCAAGAGTCTAGAGTCTCCTCCAATGAGCAGTTCTTC
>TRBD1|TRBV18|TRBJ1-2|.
CASSGQTGVGYGYTF
TGTGCCAGCTCAGGGCAGACAGGGGTCGGCTATGGCTACACCTTC
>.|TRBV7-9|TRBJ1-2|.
CASSPRMVGYTF
TGTGCCAGCAGCCCGCGGATGGTAGGCTACACCTTC
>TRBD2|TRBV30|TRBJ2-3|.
CAWRIAGGTDTQYF
TGTGCCTGGAGAATAGCGGGAGGTACAGATACGCAGTATTTT
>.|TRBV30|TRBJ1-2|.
CAWSPGGANYGYTF
TGTGCCTGGAGTCCCGGAGGGGCGAACTATGGCTACACCTTC
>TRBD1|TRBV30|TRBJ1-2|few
CAWVFPGQGLYGYTF
TGTGCCTGGGTATTTCCGGGACAGGGATTGTATGGCTACACCTTC
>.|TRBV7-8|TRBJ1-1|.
CASSTRSLLNTEAFF
TGTGCCAGCAGCACTAGATCGCTACTGAACACTGAAGCTTTCTTT
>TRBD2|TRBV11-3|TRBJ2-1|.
CASSFFGLAGNEQFF
TGTGCCAGCAGCTTCTTTGGACTAGCGGGAAATGAGCAGTTCTTC
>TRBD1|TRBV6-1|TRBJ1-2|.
CASSGTGLGYTF
TGTGCCAGCAGTGGGACAGGGCTTGGCTACACCTTC
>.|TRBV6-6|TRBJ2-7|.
CASSLGLDEQYF
TGTGCCAGCAGTTTGGGACTCGACGAGCAGTACTTC
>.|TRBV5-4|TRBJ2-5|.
CASSSLGWEETQYF
TGTGCCAGCAGCTCATTGGGCTGGGAAGAGACCCAGTACTTC
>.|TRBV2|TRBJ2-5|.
CASSDQSETQYF
TGTGCCAGCAGTGACCAGTCGGAGACCCAGTACTTC
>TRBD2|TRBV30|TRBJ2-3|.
CAWSRTSGATDTQYF
TGTGCCTGGAGTAGGACTAGCGGGGCCACAGATACGCAGTATTTT
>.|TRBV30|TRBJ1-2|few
CAWSLRTRTNYGYTF
TGTGCCTGGAGTCTCCGGACAAGAACTAACTATGGCTACACCTTC
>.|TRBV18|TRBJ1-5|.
CASSPTGTDQPQHF
TGTGCCAGCTCACCAACAGGTACGGATCAGCCCCAGCATTTT
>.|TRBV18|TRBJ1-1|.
CASSPLRTANTEAFF
TGTGCCAGCTCACCTCTCCGGACAGCGAACACTGAAGCTTTCTTT
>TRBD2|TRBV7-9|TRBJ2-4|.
CASSKAGVRNIQYF
TGTGCCAGCAGCAAAGCGGGAGTAAGAAACATTCAGTACTTC
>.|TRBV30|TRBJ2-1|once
CAWSVISREQFF
TGTGCCTGGAGTGTAATATCCCGTGAGCAGTTCTTC
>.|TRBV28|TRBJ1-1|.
CASSLLRENTEAFF
TGTGCCAGCAGTTTATTGAGGGAGAACACTGAAGCTTTCTTT
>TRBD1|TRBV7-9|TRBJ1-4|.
CASSSGQGAREKLFF
TGTGCCAGCAGCTCCGGACAGGGGGCGCGAGAAAAACTGTTTTTT
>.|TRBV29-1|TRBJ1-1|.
CSVLSRVDTEAFF
TGCAGCGTGCTATCGAGGGTGGACACTGAAGCTTTCTTT
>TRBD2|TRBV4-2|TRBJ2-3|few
CASSHRAGARPPSTDTQYF
TGTGCCAGCAGCCATCGAGCGGGAGCGCGACCACCGAGCACAGATACGCAGTATTTT
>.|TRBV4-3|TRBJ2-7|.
CASSQRTSGYLHEQYF
TGCGCCAGCAGCCAAAGGACGTCGGGGTACCTCCACGAGCAGTACTTC
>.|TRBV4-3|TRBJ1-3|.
CASSQGPPESSGNTIYF
TGCGCCAGCAGCCAAGGCCCTCCAGAAAGCTCTGGAAACACCATATATTTT
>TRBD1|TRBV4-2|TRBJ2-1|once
CASSQQGTGGYYNEQFF
TGTGCCAGCAGCCAACAAGGGACAGGGGGCTACTACAATGAGCAGTTCTTC
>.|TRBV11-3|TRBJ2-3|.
CASSSRHQGYADTQYF
TGTGCCAGCAGCTCCAGGCACCAGGGTTACGCAGATACGCAGTATTTT
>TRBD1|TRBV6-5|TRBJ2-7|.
CASSYRGQGGLAEQYF
TGTGCCAGCAGTTACCGAGGACAGGGGGGTTTGGCCGAGCAGTACTTC